Following are 27 T cell receptor beta chains from one sample sequenced in a study of CD8+ T cells in alopecia areata. Documented treatment: oral pan-JAK inhibitor, 5-10 mg twice daily. RNA was extracted and reverse transcribed into cDNA as the sequencing template. The method was immunoSEQ multiplex PCR; TCRdb's version includes in-frame clones alone and lacks a portion of them. The table lists some 220,000 clones, around 57% of them singletons. The sample here was CD4+ T cells sorted from blood, taken at week 4, from a patient treated with tofacitinib. The origin of the receptors is a human donor with alopecia areata.

V is TRBV28 and J is TRBJ2-5, with 7 bases lining up with TRBD1. Germline assignment: CDR1 MDHEN and CDR2 SYDVKM. Trimming took 3 bases from V and 1 from J; bases not matched to a gene: 2. The CDR3 has 14 amino acids. The CDR3 region is CASSFWDSQETQYF. The CDR3 DNA reads as TGTGCCAGCAGTTTCTGGGACAGCCAAGAGACCCAGTACTTC.

The chain carries TRBV29-1 and TRBJ2-1, with 14 bases fitting TRBD2. Germline CDR1 and CDR2: SQVTM and ANQGSEA. This CDR3 region has 16 residues. J was trimmed by 8 bases and V by 4 bases; bases with no gene match: 10. CDR3 residues: CSVVSTSGGVIDEQFF. As DNA, the CDR3 is TGCAGCGTTGTATCGACTAGCGGGGGGGTAATCGATGAGCAGTTCTTC.

This clone appeared a few times. This chain joins TRBV28 and TRBJ2-2; no clear D gene. Trimming took 7 bases from V and 4 from J, leaving 13 bases between them. Germline loops: CDR1 MDHEN, CDR2 SYDVKM. The CDR3 extends over 14 amino acids. This CDR3 reads CASTLPSGTGELFF. CDR3 nucleotide sequence: TGTGCCAGCACCCTCCCCTCGGGCACCGGGGAGCTGTTTTTT.

The chain recombines TRBV19 with TRBJ1-1; no definite D call. V lost 6 bases to trimming and J lost 0 bases, with 8 bases between them. Germline V CDR1 and CDR2: LNHDA, SQIVND (reference sequence). The CDR3 runs to 13 residues. CDR3 loop: CASSSQLNTEAFF. The CDR3 nucleotides are TGTGCCAGTAGCTCCCAATTGAACACTGAAGCTTTCTTT.

The chain is built from TRBV30 and TRBJ1-2; D not resolved. V lost 5 bases and J lost 4, with 14 bases in between. The CDR3 consists of 13 residues. Germline V gives CDR1 GTSNPN, CDR2 SVGIG (reference sequence). DNA for the CDR3: TGTGCCTGGTCAAAGACGGCGAGCTATGGCTACACCTTC. It yields the protein CAWSKTASYGYTF.

The chain carries TRBV9 and TRBJ2-3; no clear D. Germline V gene sequence: CDR1 SGDLS, CDR2 YYNGEE. The CDR3 extends over 15 amino acids. V was pared by 4 bases and J by 2 bases, with 14 bases between. CDR3 amino acids: CASSTPGFNTDTQYF. DNA for the CDR3: TGTGCCAGCAGCACACCGGGCTTTAACACAGATACGCAGTATTTT.

V and J are TRBV6-1 and TRBJ2-5; the D call may be TRBD1 or TRBD2 (6 bases each). The CDR3 is made up of 15 amino acids. V gave up 7 bases and J gave up 3 bases, with 18 bases separating them. Germline V gene lookup returns CDR1 MNHNS and CDR2 SASEGT. CDR3 in DNA: TGTGCCAGCAAGATGCCCGGGGGCCGAGAAGAGACCCAGTACTTC. Amino acids: CASKMPGGREETQYF.

The CDR3 here is CAWSVSRWRGHGHEQFF. CDR3 in DNA: TGTGCCTGGAGTGTCAGTCGGTGGAGGGGGCACGGCCATGAGCAGTTCTTC. J is TRBJ2-1 and V is TRBV30, with D tentatively TRBD1 (7 bases). Trimming took off 0 bases at V and 8 bases at J, with 23 bases between the two ends. The CDR3 length is 17 residues. Germline V gene data show CDR1 as GTSNPN and CDR2 as SVGIG (reference sequence).

The rearrangement joins TRBV29-1 to TRBJ1-2; TRBD1 aligns across 8 bases. CDR3 length: 13 residues. The V gene's germline CDR1 is SQVTM and CDR2 ANQGSEA. Trimming at V came to 3 bases and at J to 7 bases, leaving 7 bases not matched to a gene. The CDR3 nucleotides read TGCAGCGTTGAGCGGACAGGGCTGCGTGGCTACACCTTC. This codes for CSVERTGLRGYTF.

CDR3 protein: CASSVGSGVVGEQYF. CDR3 DNA: TGTGCCAGCAGCGTAGGGAGCGGGGTCGTGGGCGAGCAGTACTTC. This chain connects TRBV9 to TRBJ2-7; 7 nucleotides match TRBD2. Per the germline V gene, CDR1 is SGDLS and CDR2 is YYNGEE. There are 15 residues in the CDR3. V was clipped by 0 bases and J by 6 bases; unmatched bases: 9.

The V call is TRBV9, the J call TRBJ1-5; the match to TRBD1 covers 7 bases. There are 14 residues in the CDR3. In germline, CDR1 is SGDLS, CDR2 YYNGEE. Losses at the gene ends were 5 bases for V and 6 bases for J; bases not matched to a gene: 8. As DNA, the CDR3 is TGTGCCAGCAGGACCGACAGGGTTTGTCAGCCCCAGCATTTT. Translated: CASRTDRVCQPQHF.

The rearrangement joins TRBV27 to TRBJ1-5; D call uncertain. Germline CDR1 MNHEY, CDR2 SMNVEV (reference sequence). This CDR3 contains 15 residues. V dropped 6 bases and J dropped 2 bases, with 14 bases sitting between them. CDR3 protein: CASSPVRLGNQPQHF. In nucleotides, the CDR3 is TGTGCCAGCAGCCCAGTTAGACTCGGCAATCAGCCCCAGCATTTT.

The genes are TRBV15 and TRBJ1-2; D is possibly TRBD1 (6 bases). Germline CDR1 reads LNHNV; CDR2 reads YYDKDF (reference sequence). The ends were cut back, 2 bases at V and 6 bases at J, with 10 bases in the middle. This CDR3 comprises 13 residues. The CDR3 loop reads CATSRTGWNGYTF. Written as DNA, the CDR3 is TGTGCCACCAGCAGAACAGGGTGGAATGGCTACACCTTC.

V and J are TRBV2 and TRBJ2-1; the D gene is possibly TRBD2 (8 bases). Germline-derived CDR1 and CDR2 are SNHLY and FYNNEI. Deletions cut 6 bases from V and 0 bases from J, with 15 bases between. This CDR3 is built from 16 residues. The CDR3 here is CASSKQGTSSYNEQFF. The DNA for the CDR3 is TGTGCCAGCAGCAAACAGGGGACTAGCTCCTACAATGAGCAGTTCTTC.

The CDR3 nucleotides are TGTGCCAGCAGTGGCTCGCAGGGGGCTCGGGCTTTCTTT. Translating gives CASSGSQGARAFF. The chain couples TRBV25-1 to TRBJ1-1, with TRBD1 identical over 8 bases. Germline-derived CDR1 and CDR2 are MGHDK and SYGVNS. The CDR3 is 13 amino acids. V dropped 4 bases and J dropped 11; count of bases not matched to a gene: 9.

There are a few counts of this clone. This same CDR3 is encoded by further DNA sequences in the sample. This chain joins TRBV5-1 and TRBJ2-3; D is unclear. Per the germline V gene, CDR1 is SGHRS and CDR2 is YFSETQ. This CDR3 is 13 amino acids long. The V gene lost 0 bases and the J gene lost 1 base, with 3 bases spanning the gap. CDR3 DNA: TGCGCCAGCAGCTTGGCCGGCACAGATACGCAGTATTTT. It codes for CASSLAGTDTQYF.

This rearrangement joins TRBV7-2 to TRBJ2-7; no clear D. The CDR3 loop spans 12 amino acids. Trimming took off 4 bases at V and 2 bases at J, with 6 bases between the two ends. Germline CDR1 SGHTA, CDR2 FQGNSA. This CDR3 reads CASSSQPYEQYF. The CDR3 bases are TGTGCCAGCAGCTCACAGCCCTACGAGCAGTACTTC.

This clone has only a few counts. The rearrangement uses TRBV28 and TRBJ1-2; D is uncertain. Germline CDR1 reads MDHEN; CDR2 reads SYDVKM. V dropped 1 base and J dropped 8 bases, with 11 bases sitting between them. The CDR3 is 13 amino acids. The CDR3 is CASSLSVGGGYTF. CDR3 bases: TGTGCCAGCAGTTTATCAGTTGGAGGCGGCTACACCTTC.

The chain is built from TRBV7-2 and TRBJ1-1; weak D call: TRBD1 (5 bases). The CDR3 spans 12 residues. The ends were cut back, 2 bases at V and 4 bases at J, with 5 bases in the middle. CDR1 is SGHTA, CDR2 FQGNSA, per germline. Here the CDR3 reads CASSLRGTEAFF. CDR3 DNA sequence: TGTGCCAGCAGCTTAAGGGGCACTGAAGCTTTCTTT.

V gene TRBV11-2 combines with J gene TRBJ2-7, with D perhaps TRBD1 (6 bases). V lost 0 bases to trimming and J lost 0 bases, with 9 bases between them. This CDR3 comprises 15 residues. CDR1 is SGHAT, CDR2 FQNNGV, per germline. The CDR3 loop is CASSLEAGDSYEQYF. The CDR3 DNA sequence: TGTGCCAGCAGCTTAGAAGCAGGGGACTCCTACGAGCAGTACTTC.

This rearrangement joins TRBV6-1 to TRBJ2-3, with 7 bases lining up with TRBD2. The V gene's germline CDR1 is MNHNS and CDR2 SASEGT. CDR3 length: 13 residues. The trim removed 7 bases at V and 2 bases at J, leaving 3 bases unmatched. In DNA, the CDR3 is TGTGCCAGCACAGCGGGAATCACAGATACGCAGTATTTT. As protein: CASTAGITDTQYF.

This clone showed up just a few times. The V call is TRBV29-1, the J call TRBJ2-1; 7 bases match TRBD2. The CDR3 totals 11 residues. V lost 8 bases to trimming and J lost 7 bases; unmatched junction nucleotides: 5. Per the germline V gene, CDR1 is SQVTM and CDR2 is ANQGSEA. CDR3 amino acids: CSYWGGNEQFF. The CDR3 region has the DNA TGCAGCTACTGGGGGGGGAATGAGCAGTTCTTC.

The gene calls are TRBV10-3 and TRBJ2-3; D may be TRBD2 (6 bases). Trimming pared 8 bases from V and 1 base from J, leaving 10 bases between. Germline V gene sequence: CDR1 ENHRY, CDR2 SYGVKD. This CDR3 is 13 amino acids long. In nucleotides, the CDR3 is TGTGCCATCCTGTCGGGGGGCACAGATACGCAGTATTTT. Residues: CAILSGGTDTQYF.

The V call is TRBV2, the J call TRBJ2-7, with TRBD2 matching over 13 bases. V lost 5 bases and J lost 6; bases outside the gene matches: 7. Germline values: CDR1 SNHLY, CDR2 FYNNEI. This CDR3 has 15 amino acids. The chain's CDR3 is CASSSGRTSGGEQYF. CDR3 bases: TGTGCCAGCAGTTCTGGCAGGACTAGCGGGGGCGAGCAGTACTTC. Full variable domain (missing parts from reference TRBV2 and TRBJ2-7): EPEVTQTPSHQVTQMGQEVILRCVPISNHLYFYWYRQILGQKVEFLVSFYNNEISEKSEIFDDQFSVERPDGSNFTLKIRSTKLEDSAMYFCASSSGRTSGGEQYFGPGTRLTVT.

The rearrangement uses TRBV5-1 and TRBJ2-5; D gene ambiguous. The CDR3 has 12 residues. The germline gives CDR1 SGHRS, CDR2 YFSETQ. V gave up 5 bases and J gave up 2 bases, with 7 bases separating them. CDR3 loop: CASSRLQETQYF. CDR3 sequence (DNA): TGCGCCAGCAGTCGATTGCAAGAGACCCAGTACTTC.

This clone came up a few times. CDR3 DNA: TGTGCCAGCAGCGTAGCCGGGGGCGCAGACTATGGCTACACCTTC. Protein sequence: CASSVAGGADYGYTF. V is TRBV9 and J is TRBJ1-2, with D possibly matching TRBD1 (6 bases). Germline V gene lookup returns CDR1 SGDLS and CDR2 YYNGEE. V lost 0 bases to trimming and J lost 3 bases, with 12 bases between them. CDR3 length equals 15 residues.

This chain links TRBV27 with TRBJ2-7; 9 bases are shared with TRBD2. The germline CDR1 and CDR2 sequences are MNHEY and SMNVEV (reference sequence). The junction had 14 bases not matched to a gene; V was cut back by 3 bases and J by 5 bases. The CDR3 extends over 17 amino acids. This chain's CDR3 is CASSFRTLSSGVDEQYF. The CDR3 nucleotides read TGTGCCAGCAGTTTTCGGACCCTCTCTAGCGGGGTCGACGAGCAGTACTTC.